In this sample, the clone carrying this T cell receptor beta chain turned up a few times. The data were taken from a study of radiation and T cells in renal cell carcinoma. The wider study: Nephrectomy followed 15 Gy stereotactic body radiation by 4 weeks.

Sequenced by immunoSEQ multiplex PCR; TCRdb stores in-frame clones only, minus some. Here the sample spans 100,000 to 150,000 clones, approximately 85% being singletons. Noted time point: blood 2 weeks post-SBRT. Treatment in this sample: 15 Gy SBRT to primary tumor, nephrectomy 4 weeks later. Serial blood draws occurred at baseline and 2 and 4 weeks post-SBRT. The tumor was a clear cell renal cell carcinoma. The clonotype originates from a man between 50 and 59 years old with renal cell carcinoma. The sample consisted of blood, taken from a patient whose treatment included radiotherapy and nephrectomy.

The CDR3 loop is CASGLVRTGYGYTF. CDR3 DNA sequence: TGTGCTAGTGGTTTGGTACGGACAGGGTATGGCTACACCTTC. The chain joins TRBV12-5 to TRBJ1-2; 8 bases match TRBD1. From germline, CDR1 is LGHNT and CDR2 FRNRAP. V lost 0 bases, J lost 5 bases, and 2 bases stayed unmatched. The CDR3 length is 14 residues.